This T cell receptor beta chain was observed in a study of blood T cell repertoires in COVID-19. Trimming left V 1 base short and J 5 bases short, with 11 bases between. CDR1 SEHNR and CDR2 FQNEAQ come from the germline V gene (reference sequence). The CDR3 extends over 14 amino acids. Per the study methods: Amplification with reference gene primers provided the estimates of nucleated cell counts. Only in-frame clones appear in the TCRdb table, and some are missing; sequencing was by immunoSEQ multiplex PCR. V, J and clone size reflect that table, while D and trimming were determined from the DNA. Here the sample spans 82,000 or so clones, roughly 91% being singletons.

This chain links TRBV7-9 with TRBJ1-2; a weak D match, TRBD1 (5 bases). Sequenced material: PBMCs or T cells enriched from blood (not recorded which). This receptor was obtained from a woman aged 45-59 years with acute COVID-19. DNA for the CDR3: TGTGCCAGCAGCTTAGGGACAACAAAATATGGCTACACCTTC. It is translated as CASSLGTTKYGYTF. Filled out from reference TRBV7-9 and TRBJ1-2, the complete variable domain reads DTGVSQNPRHKITKRGQNVTFRCDPISEHNRLYWYRQTLGQGPEFLTYFQNEAQLEKSRLLSDRFSAERPKGSFSTLEIQRTEQGDSAMYLCASSLGTTKYGYTFGSGTRLTVV.